These 3 T cell receptor beta chains originate from one sample sequenced in a study of T cells in Graves' hyperthyroidism and ophthalmopathy. It was RNA transcripts that yielded the amplified TCR beta CDR3 regions. HTBI primers were used for first-round RT-PCR of the TCR CDR3. From the multiplex PCR reads, TCRdb called clonotypes with MiXCR, one entry per CDR3 protein. The sample gives about 560,000 distinct CDR3 sequences, over 15% of which show up once; under 20% is in the top ten. Sequenced: blood. Every receptor here comes from a woman aged 18-29 years with Graves' hyperthyroidism.

The V gene is TRBV20-1, the J gene TRBJ2-1, with TRBD2 identical over 12 bases. The V gene end was trimmed by 0 bases and the J gene end by 8 bases; junction bases not matched to a gene: 8. This CDR3 is built from 16 residues. CDR1 and CDR2 (germline): DFQATT, SNEGSKA (reference sequence). CDR3 amino acids: CSARDLAGGPWHEQFF. The CDR3 DNA follows: TGCAGTGCTAGAGATCTAGCGGGGGGGCCCTGGCATGAGCAGTTCTTC.

This clonotype occurred a few times. The genes are TRBV4-3 and TRBJ1-4; D is unclear. The CDR3 has 16 amino acids. Trimming removed 0 bases from V and 0 bases from J, with 8 bases in between. Germline assignment: CDR1 LGHNA and CDR2 YSLEER. The DNA of the CDR3 is TGCGCCAGCAGCCAAGAACCCGATGCAACTAATGAAAAACTGTTTTTT. As protein: CASSQEPDATNEKLFF.

The genes are TRBV12-3 or TRBV12-4 and TRBJ2-6, with 7 bases aligning to TRBD1. The CDR3 sequence is 14 residues long. With V trimmed by 8 bases and J by 4 bases, 5 bases remained unmatched. The CDR3 DNA is TGTGCCAGCGATGGACAGGCAGGGGCCAACGTCCTGACTTTC. Translation gives CASDGQAGANVLTF.